These 27 T cell receptor beta chains were sequenced from one sample in a study of blood T cell repertoires in COVID-19. TCRdb's copy holds only in-frame clones and misses some; the assay was immunoSEQ multiplex PCR. The sample has 100,000 to 150,000 clones, roughly 88% seen once; the top ten hold about 5.7%. Sequenced: peripheral blood. These TCRs come from a human donor in a cohort sampled during active COVID-19.

The V and J genes are TRBV2 and TRBJ1-5, with D possibly being TRBD1 (6 bases). V was shortened by 4 bases and J by 4 bases, with 11 bases between the two germline ends. Germline V gene lookup returns CDR1 SNHLY and CDR2 FYNNEI. CDR3 length: 14 amino acids. The CDR3 spells CASSVSGVNQPQHF. Written as DNA, the CDR3 is TGTGCCAGCAGTGTTTCAGGGGTGAATCAGCCCCAGCATTTT.

The J gene is TRBJ2-5, the V gene TRBV29-1; D gene unclear. Germline V gene sequence: CDR1 SQVTM, CDR2 ANQGSEA. The V and J ends lost 3 bases and 5 bases respectively, with 10 bases between them. This CDR3 comprises 12 residues. In DNA, the CDR3 is TGCAGCGTTGATCTTGGCATCGAGACCCAGTACTTC. It is translated as CSVDLGIETQYF.

The sample holds a few counts of this clone. V is TRBV5-1 and J is TRBJ1-2, with TRBD1 matching 8 bases. V lost 0 bases to trimming and J lost 4 bases; unmatched junction nucleotides: 5. CDR3 size: 15 residues. Per germline, CDR1 SGHRS and CDR2 YFSETQ. CDR3: CASSLDRGKGYGYTF. CDR3 nucleotides: TGCGCCAGCAGCTTGGACAGGGGGAAGGGCTATGGCTACACCTTC.

The genes are TRBV19 and TRBJ1-3; D gene unclear. Germline V gene lookup returns CDR1 LNHDA and CDR2 SQIVND (reference sequence). V was cut by 5 bases and J by 0 bases, with 11 bases left in between. CDR3 length: 15 residues. This chain's CDR3 is CASSSEGVSGNTIYF. As DNA, the CDR3 is TGTGCCAGTAGTTCGGAGGGCGTCTCTGGAAACACCATATATTTT. Full variable domain (remainder filled in from reference TRBV19 and TRBJ1-3): DGGITQSPKYLFRKEGQNVTLSCEQNLNHDAMYWYRQDPGQGLRLIYYSQIVNDFQKGDIAEGYSVSREKKESFPLTVTSAQKNPTAFYLCASSSEGVSGNTIYFGEGSWLTVV.

The rearrangement links TRBV28 to TRBJ1-1; D possibly corresponds to TRBD1 (5 bases). V lost 3 bases and J 6 bases, leaving 11 bases between the germline ends. This CDR3 is 13 amino acids long. The germline CDR1 and CDR2 sequences are MDHEN and SYDVKM. The CDR3 loop is CASSLGRASEAFF. DNA for the CDR3: TGTGCCAGCAGTTTGGGCAGGGCGTCTGAAGCTTTCTTT.

The CDR3 here is CASGLGAARKNIQYF. CDR3 nucleotides: TGTGCCAGCGGACTAGGGGCAGCCCGCAAAAACATTCAGTACTTC. The rearrangement links TRBV28 to TRBJ2-4; 7 nucleotides line up with TRBD2. Trimming at V came to 8 bases and at J to 3 bases, leaving 10 bases not matched to a gene. The CDR3 runs 15 residues. CDR1 and CDR2 (germline): MDHEN, SYDVKM.

The chain carries TRBV15 and TRBJ2-3, with TRBD1 matching over 8 bases. In germline, CDR1 is LNHNV, CDR2 YYDKDF (reference sequence). The V gene end was trimmed by 5 bases and the J gene end by 6 bases; junction bases not matched to a gene: 10. The CDR3 loop spans 15 amino acids. CDR3 sequence (DNA): TGTGCCACCAGCTTCCGACAGGGGATGAGGGATACGCAGTATTTT. Translating it yields CATSFRQGMRDTQYF. Full variable domain (remainder filled in from reference TRBV15 and TRBJ2-3): DAMVIQNPRYQVTQFGKPVTLSCSQTLNHNVMYWYQQKSSQAPKLLFHYYDKDFNNEADTPDNFQSRRPNTSFCFLDIRSPGLGDTAMYLCATSFRQGMRDTQYFGPGTRLTVL.

The chain links TRBV14 to TRBJ2-7; D remains unclear. Trimming shortened V by 0 bases and J by 4 bases, and 13 bases separated the two germline ends. CDR3 length: 15 amino acids. The germline gives CDR1 SGHDN, CDR2 FVKESK. CDR3 coding DNA: TGTGCCAGCAGCCAAGAAGAAGCGATCCCTTACGAGCAGTACTTC. This sequence encodes CASSQEEAIPYEQYF. Full variable domain (remainder filled in from reference TRBV14 and TRBJ2-7): EAGVTQFPSHSVIEKGQTVTLRCDPISGHDNLYWYRRVMGKEIKFLLHFVKESKQDESGMPNNRFLAERTGGTYSTLKVQPAELEDSGVYFCASSQEEAIPYEQYFGPGTRLTVT.

This chain links TRBV7-9 with TRBJ2-7, with a possible D match to TRBD2 (5 bases). The CDR3 is 13 residues long. V dropped 3 bases and J dropped 3 bases, with 9 bases sitting between them. Per germline, CDR1 SEHNR and CDR2 FQNEAQ (reference sequence). The CDR3 bases are TGTGCCAGCAGCTTGTCCGAGGGCTACGAGCAGTACTTC. This translates into CASSLSEGYEQYF.

This chain connects TRBV27 to TRBJ2-2; D call uncertain. V was trimmed by 4 bases and J by 6 bases, leaving 6 bases between them. In germline, CDR1 is MNHEY, CDR2 SMNVEV (reference sequence). The CDR3 is 12 amino acids. The CDR3 DNA is TGTGCCAGCAGTTCCGAGGCCGGGGAGCTGTTTTTT. Its translation: CASSSEAGELFF.

This chain connects TRBV27 to TRBJ2-7; D is perhaps TRBD1 (5 bases). The CDR3 is made up of 14 amino acids. V was trimmed by 2 bases and J by 4 bases, leaving 12 bases between them. Germline V gene sequence: CDR1 MNHEY, CDR2 SMNVEV (reference sequence). The CDR3 DNA is TGTGCCAGCAGTTTAAAAGGGGTTTATTACGAGCAGTACTTC. It codes for CASSLKGVYYEQYF.

J is TRBJ1-2 and V is TRBV5-4; possible D gene TRBD1, 6 bases. Germline CDR1 SGHNT, CDR2 YYREEE (reference sequence). CDR3 length: 17 amino acids. Trimming pared 0 bases from V and 5 bases from J, leaving 20 bases between. DNA for the CDR3: TGTGCCAGCAGCTTGGCCGGGGGGCGGACAAACCTTTATGGCTACACCTTC. It yields the protein CASSLAGGRTNLYGYTF.

The rearrangement links TRBV27 to TRBJ2-3, with 12 bases identical to TRBD2. CDR1 is MNHEY, CDR2 SMNVEV, per germline (reference sequence). J gave up 4 bases and V 5 bases, and 13 bases lay outside the gene matches. The CDR3 consists of 18 residues. In nucleotides, the CDR3 is TGTGCCAGCAGTCGCTGGCCGCCGGGACTAGCGGGCCCAGATACGCAGTATTTT. It yields the protein CASSRWPPGLAGPDTQYF.

The chain links TRBV2 to TRBJ2-1; maybe TRBD2 (6 bases). In germline, CDR1 is SNHLY, CDR2 FYNNEI. Deletions cut 10 bases from V and 4 bases from J, with 23 bases between. This CDR3 contains 16 residues. The DNA of the CDR3 is TGTGCCATCCCCTTGTGGGAGGAGGGCGGATACAATGAGCAGTTCTTC. It codes for CAIPLWEEGGYNEQFF.

The genes are TRBV18 and TRBJ2-4; the match to TRBD1 covers 10 bases. This CDR3 contains 19 residues. J gave up 0 bases and V 0 bases, and 8 bases lay outside the gene matches. Per the germline V gene, CDR1 is KGHSH and CDR2 is LQKENI. Here the CDR3 reads CASSPPGQGLGVAKNIQYF. In DNA form, the CDR3 reads TGTGCCAGCTCACCACCGGGACAGGGGCTGGGAGTAGCCAAAAACATTCAGTACTTC.

The rearrangement uses TRBV13 and TRBJ2-3; no reliable D call. The germline V gene encodes CDR1 PRHDT and CDR2 FYEKMQ (reference sequence). CDR3 length: 14 residues. Trimming cost V 0 bases and J 3 bases, with 7 bases left between them. The CDR3 protein is CASSLGEATDTQYF. CDR3 nucleotide sequence: TGTGCCAGCAGCTTAGGGGAAGCGACAGATACGCAGTATTTT.

The J gene is TRBJ2-3, the V gene TRBV27, with 8 positions matching TRBD1. Germline-derived CDR1 and CDR2 are MNHEY and SMNVEV (reference sequence). V trimming: 5 bases; J trimming: 4 bases; junction bases outside the gene matches: 11. The CDR3 sequence is 16 residues long. The CDR3 DNA reads as TGTGCCAGCAGTCCCCAGACAGGGGTACCCTCAGATACGCAGTATTTT. Residues: CASSPQTGVPSDTQYF.

CDR3 amino acids: CASGRRGNTGELFF. The CDR3 nucleotides are TGTGCTAGTGGCCGACGGGGGAACACCGGGGAGCTGTTTTTT. This chain joins TRBV12-5 and TRBJ2-2, with D perhaps matching TRBD2 (5 bases). CDR1 is LGHNT, CDR2 FRNRAP, per germline. CDR3 length: 14 amino acids. V lost 6 bases and J 1 base, leaving 9 bases between the germline ends. The complete variable domain, with remaining parts taken from reference TRBV12-5 and TRBJ2-2, reads DARVTQTPRHKVTEMGQEVTMRCQPILGHNTVFWYRQTMMQGLELLAYFRNRAPLDDSGMPKDRFSAEMPDATLATLKIQPSEPRDSAVYFCASGRRGNTGELFFGEGSRLTVL.

The chain couples TRBV19 to TRBJ2-2, with 9 nucleotides matching TRBD1. Germline V gives CDR1 LNHDA, CDR2 SQIVND (reference sequence). The CDR3 totals 16 residues. V gave up 10 bases and J gave up 0 bases; unmatched junction bases: 9. This chain's CDR3 is CATHFRQGANTGELFF. CDR3 DNA: TGTGCCACGCATTTTCGACAGGGGGCGAACACCGGGGAGCTGTTTTTT.

This clone has just one count. The V call is TRBV25-1, the J call TRBJ2-3; 11 nucleotides align to TRBD2. Germline-derived CDR1 and CDR2 are MGHDK and SYGVNS. This CDR3 has 15 amino acids. Trimming removed 3 bases from V and 5 bases from J; junction bases left unmatched: 4. CDR3 region: CASSDSGRAIDTQYF. The DNA for the CDR3 is TGTGCCAGCAGTGATAGCGGGAGGGCCATAGATACGCAGTATTTT.

The V gene is TRBV4-3, the J gene TRBJ2-1, with a possible D match to TRBD2 (6 bases). V was cut by 4 bases and J by 0 bases, with 10 bases left in between. The CDR3 is made up of 15 amino acids. The germline CDR1 and CDR2 sequences are LGHNA and YSLEER. CDR3 in amino acids: CASSPGTYSYNEQFF. The CDR3 DNA follows: TGCGCCAGCAGCCCAGGGACTTACTCCTACAATGAGCAGTTCTTC.

This chain links TRBV6-5 with TRBJ2-1, with 8 bases identical to TRBD2. CDR1 is MNHEY, CDR2 SVGAGI, per germline. The ends lost 6 bases at V and 2 bases at J; junction bases unmatched: 6. This CDR3 is 15 amino acids long. The CDR3 DNA follows: TGTGCCAGCAGCTTTAGCGGGACTGCCTACAATGAGCAGTTCTTC. It yields the protein CASSFSGTAYNEQFF.

The chain employs TRBV5-1 and TRBJ2-5; unclear D gene. This CDR3 spans 13 amino acids. CDR1 SGHRS and CDR2 YFSETQ come from the germline V gene. V lost 6 bases and J 5 bases, leaving 14 bases between the germline ends. The CDR3 region has the DNA TGCGCCAGCAACTCGGGTGCCGAGGAGACCCAGTACTTC. Translated, it gives CASNSGAEETQYF.

V and J are TRBV12-5 and TRBJ1-2, with 7 nucleotides matching TRBD1. J was trimmed by 8 bases and V by 6 bases; bases with no gene match: 15. The CDR3 has 15 residues. CDR1 and CDR2 from the germline V gene are LGHNT and FRNRAP. The CDR3 nucleotides read TGTGCTAGTGGCCTGAGGGTGGCAGGGGGAACGGGCTACACCTTC. As protein: CASGLRVAGGTGYTF.

This chain connects TRBV11-2 to TRBJ2-5; D unresolved. Per the germline V gene, CDR1 is SGHAT and CDR2 is FQNNGV. Trimming shortened V by 0 bases and J by 3 bases, and 5 bases separated the two germline ends. The CDR3 runs to 13 residues. The CDR3 here is CASSLEREETQYF. CDR3 nucleotides: TGTGCCAGCAGCTTAGAACGGGAAGAGACCCAGTACTTC. The entire variable domain, with the rest obtained from reference TRBV11-2 and TRBJ2-5, is as follows: EAGVAQSPRYKIIEKRQSVAFWCNPISGHATLYWYQQILGQGPKLLIQFQNNGVVDDSQLPKDRFSAERLKGVDSTLKIQPAKLEDSAVYLCASSLEREETQYFGPGTRLLVL.

This sequence joins TRBV18 and TRBJ2-1, with D maybe TRBD1 (6 bases). The germline V gene has CDR1 KGHSH and CDR2 LQKENI. V was cut by 0 bases and J by 3 bases, with 18 bases left in between. The CDR3 covers 18 residues. The CDR3, as DNA: TGTGCCAGCTCACCACCGGTGGGCCAGGGGCAGCGCTACAATGAGCAGTTCTTC. Residues: CASSPPVGQGQRYNEQFF.

The gene calls are TRBV9 and TRBJ2-7; 7 bases match TRBD1. Trimming at V came to 4 bases and at J to 0 bases, leaving 22 bases not matched to a gene. The CDR3 extends over 20 amino acids. CDR1 and CDR2 (germline): SGDLS, YYNGEE. CDR3: CASSPRQGSDYQGISYEQYF. The CDR3 DNA is TGTGCCAGCAGCCCTAGACAGGGTTCCGATTATCAAGGCATCTCCTACGAGCAGTACTTC. Supplemented by reference TRBV9 and TRBJ2-7, the full variable domain reads DSGVTQTPKHLITATGQRVTLRCSPRSGDLSVYWYQQSLDQGLQFLIQYYNGEERAKGNILERFSAQQFPDLHSELNLSSLELGDSALYFCASSPRQGSDYQGISYEQYFGPGTRLTVT.